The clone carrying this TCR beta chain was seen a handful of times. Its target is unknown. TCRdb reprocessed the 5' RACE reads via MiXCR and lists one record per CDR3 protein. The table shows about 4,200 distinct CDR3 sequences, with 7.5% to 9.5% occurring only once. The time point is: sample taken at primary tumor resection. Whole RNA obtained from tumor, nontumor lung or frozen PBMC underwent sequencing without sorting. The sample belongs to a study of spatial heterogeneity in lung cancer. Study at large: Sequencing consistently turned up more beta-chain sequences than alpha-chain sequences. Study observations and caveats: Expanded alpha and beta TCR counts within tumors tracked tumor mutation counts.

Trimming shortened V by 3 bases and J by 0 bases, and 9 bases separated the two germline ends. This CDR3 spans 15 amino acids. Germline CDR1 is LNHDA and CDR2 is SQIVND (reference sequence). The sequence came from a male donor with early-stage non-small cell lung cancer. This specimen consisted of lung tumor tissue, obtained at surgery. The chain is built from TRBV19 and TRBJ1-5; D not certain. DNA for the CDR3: TGTGCCAGTAGTATGGGCAGCAATAGCAATCAGCCCCAGCATTTT. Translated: CASSMGSNSNQPQHF. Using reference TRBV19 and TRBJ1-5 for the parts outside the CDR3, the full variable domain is DGGITQSPKYLFRKEGQNVTLSCEQNLNHDAMYWYRQDPGQGLRLIYYSQIVNDFQKGDIAEGYSVSREKKESFPLTVTSAQKNPTAFYLCASSMGSNSNQPQHFGDGTRLSIL.